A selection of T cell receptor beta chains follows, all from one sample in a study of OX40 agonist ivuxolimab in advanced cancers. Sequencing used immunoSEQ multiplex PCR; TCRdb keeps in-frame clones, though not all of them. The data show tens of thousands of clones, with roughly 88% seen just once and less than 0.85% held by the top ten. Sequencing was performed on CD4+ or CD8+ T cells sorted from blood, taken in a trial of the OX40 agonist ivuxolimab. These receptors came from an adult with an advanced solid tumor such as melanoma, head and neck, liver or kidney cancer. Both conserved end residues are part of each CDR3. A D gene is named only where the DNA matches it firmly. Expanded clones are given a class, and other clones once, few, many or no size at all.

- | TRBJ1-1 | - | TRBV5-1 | CASSLVRGRVNTEAFF | TGCGCCAGCAGCTTGGTCCGGGGGCGAGTGAACACTGAAGCTTTCTTT
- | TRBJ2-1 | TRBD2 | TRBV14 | CASSPGRVNNEQFF | TGTGCCAGCAGCCCCGGGAGGGTGAACAATGAGCAGTTCTTC
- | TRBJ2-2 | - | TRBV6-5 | CASSASRGELFF | TGTGCCAGCAGTGCATCCCGAGGGGAGCTGTTTTTT
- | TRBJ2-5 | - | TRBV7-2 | CASSRGSQETQYF | TGTGCCAGCAGCCGGGGAAGCCAAGAGACCCAGTACTTC
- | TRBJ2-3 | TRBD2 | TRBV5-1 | CASSLLLAGSTDTQYF | TGCGCCAGCAGCTTGTTACTAGCGGGGTCCACAGATACGCAGTATTTT
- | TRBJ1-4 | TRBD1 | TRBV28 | CASSFGTGVLTNEKLFF | TGTGCCAGCAGTTTTGGCACAGGGGTGTTAACTAATGAAAAACTGTTTTTT
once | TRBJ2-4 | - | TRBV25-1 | CASSEWGDGKNIQYF | TGTGCCAGCAGTGAATGGGGGGATGGCAAAAACATTCAGTACTTC
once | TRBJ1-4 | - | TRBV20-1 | CSVPVGEKLFF | TGCAGTGTCCCGGTGGGTGAAAAACTGTTTTTT
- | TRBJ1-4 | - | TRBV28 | CASSLEEKLFF | TGTGCCAGCAGTTTAGAGGAAAAACTGTTTTTT
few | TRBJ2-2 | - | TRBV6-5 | CASSINTGELFF | TGTGCCAGTTCCATCAACACCGGGGAGCTGTTTTTT
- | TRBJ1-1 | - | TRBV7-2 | CASSLLYYTEAFF | TGTGCCAGCAGCTTACTCTATTACACTGAAGCTTTCTTT
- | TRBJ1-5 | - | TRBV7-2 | CASSAASTGLNQPQHF | TGTGCCAGCAGCGCAGCTTCGACAGGCCTCAATCAGCCCCAGCATTTT
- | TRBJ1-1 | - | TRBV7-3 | CASSTSRQENTEAFF | TGTGCCAGCAGCACCAGTAGACAGGAGAACACTGAAGCTTTCTTT
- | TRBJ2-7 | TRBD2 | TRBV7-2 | CASRPSGIYEQYF | TGTGCCAGCAGACCTAGCGGGATTTACGAGCAGTACTTC
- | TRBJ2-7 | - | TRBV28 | CASSLEHYEQYF | TGTGCCAGCAGTTTAGAACACTACGAGCAGTACTTC
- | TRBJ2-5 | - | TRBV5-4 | CASSLVGWETQYF | TGTGCCAGCAGCTTGGTAGGGTGGGAGACCCAGTACTTC
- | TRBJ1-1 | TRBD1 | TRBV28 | CASIENRGNTEAFF | TGTGCCAGCATAGAGAACAGGGGAAACACTGAAGCTTTCTTT
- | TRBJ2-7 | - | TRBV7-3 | CASSVGTSYEQYF | TGTGCCAGCAGCGTCGGGACCTCCTACGAGCAGTACTTC
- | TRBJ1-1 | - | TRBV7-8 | CASSSVSTGGRTEAFF | TGTGCCAGCAGCTCCGTGAGCACGGGCGGGCGCACTGAAGCTTTCTTT
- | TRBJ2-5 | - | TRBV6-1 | CASTPQFQETQYF | TGTGCCAGCACCCCACAGTTCCAAGAGACCCAGTACTTC
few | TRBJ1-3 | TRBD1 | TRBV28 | CASSLGTGAGNTIYF | TGTGCCAGCAGTTTAGGGACAGGGGCTGGAAACACCATATATTTT
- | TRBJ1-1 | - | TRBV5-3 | CARSLVQVFTEAFF | TGTGCCAGAAGCTTGGTTCAGGTTTTCACTGAAGCTTTCTTT
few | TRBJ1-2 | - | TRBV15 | CATSRVTVVGGYTF | TGTGCCACCAGCAGAGTGACAGTCGTAGGAGGCTACACCTTC
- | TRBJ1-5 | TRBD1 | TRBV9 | CATIRTGLTLLDQPQHF | TGTGCCACTATCAGGACAGGACTGACGCTGCTGGATCAGCCCCAGCATTTT
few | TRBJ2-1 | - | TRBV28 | CASRFRLAGAGNEQFF | TGTGCCAGCAGGTTCCGACTAGCAGGGGCGGGGAATGAGCAGTTCTTC
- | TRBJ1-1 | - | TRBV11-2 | CASSLNFGGFTEAFF | TGTGCCAGCAGCTTAAATTTCGGGGGGTTCACTGAAGCTTTCTTT
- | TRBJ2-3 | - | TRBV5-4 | CASSLAGVETQYF | TGTGCCAGCAGCTTGGCCGGGGTTGAGACGCAGTATTTT
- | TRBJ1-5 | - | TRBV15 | CATSGFLAGSQPQHF | TGTGCCACCAGCGGCTTTTTGGCAGGTAGTCAGCCCCAGCATTTT
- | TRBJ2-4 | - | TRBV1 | CTSSPRTGGKTIQYF | TGCACCAGCAGCCCGCGGACGGGAGGGAAAACCATTCAGTACTTC
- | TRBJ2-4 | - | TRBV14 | CASSPSGYIQYF | TGTGCCAGCAGTCCCAGCGGGTACATTCAGTACTTC
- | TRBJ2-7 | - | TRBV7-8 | CASSSARGDEQYF | TGTGCCAGCAGCTCGGCCAGGGGCGACGAGCAGTACTTC
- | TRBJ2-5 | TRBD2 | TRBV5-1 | CASSLVGGLAVGETQYF | TGCGCCAGCAGCTTGGTGGGGGGACTAGCGGTAGGAGAGACCCAGTACTTC
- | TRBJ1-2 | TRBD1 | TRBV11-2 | CASSPIQGGGYTF | TGTGCCAGCAGCCCTATACAGGGGGGTGGCTACACCTTC
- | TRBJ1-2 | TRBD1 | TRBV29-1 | CSVGTGAYGYTF | TGCAGCGTGGGGACAGGGGCGTATGGCTACACCTTC
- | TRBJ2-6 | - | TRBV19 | CASSPSSSSGNRASSGANVLTF | TGTGCCAGTAGTCCGTCGAGTTCTAGCGGAAACAGGGCTAGCTCTGGGGCCAACGTCCTGACTTTC
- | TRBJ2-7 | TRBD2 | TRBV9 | CASSVPGSGGALSF | TGTGCCAGCAGCGTTCCGGGGTCCGGGGGGGCCCTAAGCTTC
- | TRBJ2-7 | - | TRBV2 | CASTREDSPTDEQYF | TGTGCCAGCACTAGGGAGGATAGCCCTACAGATGAGCAGTACTTC
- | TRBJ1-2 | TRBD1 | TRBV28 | CASDPPGGNYGYTF | TGTGCCAGCGACCCCCCAGGGGGCAACTATGGCTACACCTTC
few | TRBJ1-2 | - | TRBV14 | CASSGRRSYGYTF | TGTGCCAGCAGCGGACGACGGTCCTATGGCTACACCTTC
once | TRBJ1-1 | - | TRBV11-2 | CASSLGGGLNTEAFF | TGTGCCAGCAGCTTAGGTGGGGGCCTGAACACTGAAGCTTTCTTT